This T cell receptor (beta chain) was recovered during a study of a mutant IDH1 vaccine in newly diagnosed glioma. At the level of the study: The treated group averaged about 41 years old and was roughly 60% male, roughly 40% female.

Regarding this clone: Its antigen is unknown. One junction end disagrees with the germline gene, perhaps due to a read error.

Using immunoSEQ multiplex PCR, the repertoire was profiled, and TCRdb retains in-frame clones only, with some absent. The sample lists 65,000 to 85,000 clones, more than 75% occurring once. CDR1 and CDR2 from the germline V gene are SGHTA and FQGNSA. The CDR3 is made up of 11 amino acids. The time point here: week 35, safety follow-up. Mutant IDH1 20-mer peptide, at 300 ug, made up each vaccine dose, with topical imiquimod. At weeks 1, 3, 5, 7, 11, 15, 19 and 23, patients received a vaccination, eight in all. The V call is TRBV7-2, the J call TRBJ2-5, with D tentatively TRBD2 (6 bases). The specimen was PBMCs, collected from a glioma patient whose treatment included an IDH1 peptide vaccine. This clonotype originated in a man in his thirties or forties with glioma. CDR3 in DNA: TGTGCCAGCAGTTTAGGACTACACCAGTACTTC. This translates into CASSLGLHQYF. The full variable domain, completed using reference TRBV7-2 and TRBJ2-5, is GAGVSQSPSNKVTEKGKDVELRCDPISGHTALYWYRQSLGQGLEFLIYFQGNSAPDKSGLPSDRFSAERTGGSVSTLTIQRTQQEDSAVYLCASSLGLHQYFGPGTRLLVL.